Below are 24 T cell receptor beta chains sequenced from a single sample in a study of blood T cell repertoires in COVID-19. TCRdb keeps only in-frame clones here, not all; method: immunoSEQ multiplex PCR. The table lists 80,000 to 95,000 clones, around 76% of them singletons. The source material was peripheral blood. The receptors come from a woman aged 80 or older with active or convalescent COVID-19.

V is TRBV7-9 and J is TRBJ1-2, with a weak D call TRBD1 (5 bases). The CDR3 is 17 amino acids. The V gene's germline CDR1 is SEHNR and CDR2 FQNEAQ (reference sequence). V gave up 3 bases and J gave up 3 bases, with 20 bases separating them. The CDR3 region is CASSFPPWDSSDYGYTF. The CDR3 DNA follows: TGTGCCAGCAGCTTCCCCCCATGGGACTCCTCTGACTATGGCTACACCTTC.

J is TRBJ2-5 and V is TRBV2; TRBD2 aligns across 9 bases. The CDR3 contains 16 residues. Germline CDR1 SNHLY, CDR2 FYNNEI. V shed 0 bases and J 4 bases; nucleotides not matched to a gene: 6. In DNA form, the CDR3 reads TGTGCCAGCAGTGAAGCAGGCGGGGGGGCCCTAGAGACCCAGTACTTC. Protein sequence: CASSEAGGGALETQYF. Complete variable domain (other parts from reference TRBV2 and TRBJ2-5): EPEVTQTPSHQVTQMGQEVILRCVPISNHLYFYWYRQILGQKVEFLVSFYNNEISEKSEIFDDQFSVERPDGSNFTLKIRSTKLEDSAMYFCASSEAGGGALETQYFGPGTRLLVL.

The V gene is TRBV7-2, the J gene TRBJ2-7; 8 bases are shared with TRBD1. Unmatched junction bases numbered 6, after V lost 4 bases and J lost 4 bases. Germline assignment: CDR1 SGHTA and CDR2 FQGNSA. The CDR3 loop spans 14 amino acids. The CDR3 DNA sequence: TGTGCCAGCAGCTACGGACAGGGAGTTTACGAGCAGTACTTC. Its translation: CASSYGQGVYEQYF.

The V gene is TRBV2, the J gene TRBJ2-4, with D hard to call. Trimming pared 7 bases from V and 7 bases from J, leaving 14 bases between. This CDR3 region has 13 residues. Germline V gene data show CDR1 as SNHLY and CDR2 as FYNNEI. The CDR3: CASINRVENIQYF. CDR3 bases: TGTGCCAGCATAAACCGGGTCGAGAACATTCAGTACTTC. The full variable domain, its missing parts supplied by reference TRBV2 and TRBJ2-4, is EPEVTQTPSHQVTQMGQEVILRCVPISNHLYFYWYRQILGQKVEFLVSFYNNEISEKSEIFDDQFSVERPDGSNFTLKIRSTKLEDSAMYFCASINRVENIQYFGAGTRLSVL.

CDR3 DNA: TGTGCCACTAGGGGACAGGTGTCCCCCAGGCCCCAGCATTTT. This sequence encodes CATRGQVSPRPQHF. V is TRBV6-5 and J is TRBJ1-5; 8 bases map to TRBD1. V was pared by 10 bases and J by 9 bases, with 14 bases of the junction left unmatched. Germline V lookup: CDR1 MNHEY, CDR2 SVGAGI. CDR3 length: 14 residues.

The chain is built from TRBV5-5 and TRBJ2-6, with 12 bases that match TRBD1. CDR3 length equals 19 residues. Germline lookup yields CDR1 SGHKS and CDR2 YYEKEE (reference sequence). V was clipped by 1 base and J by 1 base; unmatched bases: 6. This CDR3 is CASSLWSGQGASGANVLTF. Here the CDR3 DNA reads TGTGCCAGCAGCTTGTGGTCGGGACAGGGGGCTTCTGGGGCCAACGTCCTGACTTTC.

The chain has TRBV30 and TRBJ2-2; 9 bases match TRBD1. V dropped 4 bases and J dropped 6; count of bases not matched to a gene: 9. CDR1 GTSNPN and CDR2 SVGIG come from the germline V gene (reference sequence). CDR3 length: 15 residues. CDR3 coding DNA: TGTGCCTGGACCCCGGGACAGGGAGAGGCCGGGGAGCTGTTTTTT. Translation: CAWTPGQGEAGELFF.

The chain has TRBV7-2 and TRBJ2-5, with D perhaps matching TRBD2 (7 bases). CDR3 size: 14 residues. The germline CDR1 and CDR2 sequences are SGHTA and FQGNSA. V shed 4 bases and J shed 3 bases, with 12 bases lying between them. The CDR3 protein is CASSWEGGKETQYF. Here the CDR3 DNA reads TGTGCCAGCAGCTGGGAGGGGGGCAAAGAGACCCAGTACTTC.

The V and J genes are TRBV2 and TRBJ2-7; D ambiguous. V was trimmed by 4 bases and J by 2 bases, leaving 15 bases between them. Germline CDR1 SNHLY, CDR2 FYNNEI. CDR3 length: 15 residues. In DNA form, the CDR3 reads TGTGCCAGCAGTGTCTTTCCTACCCCCCCCTACGAGCAGTACTTC. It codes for CASSVFPTPPYEQYF.

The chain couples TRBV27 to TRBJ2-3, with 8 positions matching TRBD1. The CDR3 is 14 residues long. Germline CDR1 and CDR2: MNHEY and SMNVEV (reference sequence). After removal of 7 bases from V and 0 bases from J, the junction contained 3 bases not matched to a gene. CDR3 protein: CASNRDRSTDTQYF. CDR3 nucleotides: TGTGCCAGCAACCGGGACAGGAGCACAGATACGCAGTATTTT.

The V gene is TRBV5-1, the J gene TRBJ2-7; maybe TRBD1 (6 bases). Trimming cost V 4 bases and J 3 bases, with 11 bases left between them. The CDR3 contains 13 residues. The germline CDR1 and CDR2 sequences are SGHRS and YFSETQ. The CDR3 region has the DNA TGCGCCAGCAGCACGGACAGAGACTACGAGCAGTACTTC. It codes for CASSTDRDYEQYF.

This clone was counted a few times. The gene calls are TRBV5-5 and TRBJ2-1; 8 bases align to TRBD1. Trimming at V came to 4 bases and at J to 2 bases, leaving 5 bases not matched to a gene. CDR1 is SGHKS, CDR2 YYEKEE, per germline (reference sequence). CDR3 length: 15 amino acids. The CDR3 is CASSPTGATYNEQFF. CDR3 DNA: TGTGCCAGCAGCCCGACAGGGGCTACCTACAATGAGCAGTTCTTC.

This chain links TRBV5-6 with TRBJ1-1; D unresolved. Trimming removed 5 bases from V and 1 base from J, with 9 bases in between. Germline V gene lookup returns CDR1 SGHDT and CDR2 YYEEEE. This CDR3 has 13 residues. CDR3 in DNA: TGTGCCAGCAGGATCACTTCGAACACTGAAGCTTTCTTT. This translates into CASRITSNTEAFF.

CDR3: CASSVLQGAGETQYF. The CDR3 DNA sequence: TGTGCCAGCAGCGTCCTACAGGGGGCCGGGGAGACCCAGTACTTC. V usage is TRBV9 and J usage is TRBJ2-5; 9 bases are shared with TRBD1. CDR3 length: 15 residues. Germline-derived CDR1 and CDR2 are SGDLS and YYNGEE. The ends lost 2 bases at V and 5 bases at J; junction bases unmatched: 7.

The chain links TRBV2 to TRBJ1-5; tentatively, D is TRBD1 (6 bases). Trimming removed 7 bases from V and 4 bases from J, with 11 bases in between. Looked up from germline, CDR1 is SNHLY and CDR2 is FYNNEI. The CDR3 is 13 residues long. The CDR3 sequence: CASKQGWNQPQHF. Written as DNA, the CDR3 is TGTGCCAGCAAGCAGGGGTGGAATCAGCCCCAGCATTTT.

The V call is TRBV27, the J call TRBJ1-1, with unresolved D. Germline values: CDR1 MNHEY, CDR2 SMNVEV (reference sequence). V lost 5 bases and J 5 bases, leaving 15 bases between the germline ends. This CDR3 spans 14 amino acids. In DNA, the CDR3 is TGTGCCAGCAGTCTCCTAGCCCAGAGGACTGAAGCTTTCTTT. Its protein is CASSLLAQRTEAFF.

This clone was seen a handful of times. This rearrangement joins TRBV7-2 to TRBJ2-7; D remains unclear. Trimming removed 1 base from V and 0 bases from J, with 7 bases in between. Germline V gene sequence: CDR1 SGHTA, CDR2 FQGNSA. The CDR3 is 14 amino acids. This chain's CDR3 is CASSLGPSSYEQYF. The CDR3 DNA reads TGTGCCAGCAGCTTAGGACCTAGCTCCTACGAGCAGTACTTC.

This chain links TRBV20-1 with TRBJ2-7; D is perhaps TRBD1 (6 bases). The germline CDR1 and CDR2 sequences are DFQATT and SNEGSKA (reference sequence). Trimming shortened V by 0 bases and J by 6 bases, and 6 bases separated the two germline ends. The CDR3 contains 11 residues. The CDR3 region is CSAREGGEQYF. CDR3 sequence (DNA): TGCAGTGCTAGAGAAGGGGGCGAGCAGTACTTC.

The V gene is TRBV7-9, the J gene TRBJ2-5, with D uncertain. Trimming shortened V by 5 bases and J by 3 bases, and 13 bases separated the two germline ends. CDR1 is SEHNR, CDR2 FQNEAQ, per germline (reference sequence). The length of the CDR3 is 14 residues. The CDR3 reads CASSPRKIEETQYF. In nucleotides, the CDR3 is TGTGCCAGCAGCCCCCGCAAGATAGAAGAGACCCAGTACTTC.

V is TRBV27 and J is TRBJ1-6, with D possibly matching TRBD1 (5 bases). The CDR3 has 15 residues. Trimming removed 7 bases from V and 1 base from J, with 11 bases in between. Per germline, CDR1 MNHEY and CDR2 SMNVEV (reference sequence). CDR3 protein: CASTIDSSYNSPLHF. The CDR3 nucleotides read TGTGCCAGCACAATAGACAGTTCCTATAATTCACCCCTCCACTTT.

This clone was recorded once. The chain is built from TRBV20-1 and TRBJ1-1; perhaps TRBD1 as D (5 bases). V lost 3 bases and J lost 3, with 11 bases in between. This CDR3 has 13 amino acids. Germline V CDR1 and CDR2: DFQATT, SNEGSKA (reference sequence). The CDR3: CSASSGEDTEAFF. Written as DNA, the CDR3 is TGCAGTGCTAGTTCGGGGGAGGACACTGAAGCTTTCTTT.

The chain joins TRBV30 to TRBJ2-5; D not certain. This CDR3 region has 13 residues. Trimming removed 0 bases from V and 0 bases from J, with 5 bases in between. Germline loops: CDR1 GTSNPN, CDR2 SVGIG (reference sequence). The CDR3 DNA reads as TGTGCCTGGAGTGTAGAGCACCAAGAGACCCAGTACTTC. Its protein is CAWSVEHQETQYF.

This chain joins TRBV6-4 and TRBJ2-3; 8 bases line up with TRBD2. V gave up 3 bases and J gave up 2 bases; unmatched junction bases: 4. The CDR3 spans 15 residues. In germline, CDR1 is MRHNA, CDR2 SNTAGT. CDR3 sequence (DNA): TGTGCCAGCAGTGAGCGGGGGGACGACACAGATACGCAGTATTTT. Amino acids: CASSERGDDTDTQYF.

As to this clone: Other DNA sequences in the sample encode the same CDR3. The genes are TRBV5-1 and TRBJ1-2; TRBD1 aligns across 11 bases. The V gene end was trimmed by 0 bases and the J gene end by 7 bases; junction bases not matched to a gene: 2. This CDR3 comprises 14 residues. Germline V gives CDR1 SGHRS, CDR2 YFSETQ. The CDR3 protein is CASSLAGTGGGYTF. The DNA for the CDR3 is TGCGCCAGCAGCTTGGCCGGGACAGGGGGTGGCTACACCTTC. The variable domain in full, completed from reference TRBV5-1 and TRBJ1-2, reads KAGVTQTPRYLIKTRGQQVTLSCSPISGHRSVSWYQQTPGQGLQFLFEYFSETQRNKGNFPGRFSGRQFSNSRSEMNVSTLELGDSALYLCASSLAGTGGGYTFGSGTRLTVV.